This is a list of T cell receptor beta chains from one sample in a study of T cells in Graves' hyperthyroidism and ophthalmopathy. MiXCR, run by TCRdb on the multiplex PCR reads, gives a single entry per CDR3 protein. The sample contains under 350,000 distinct CDR3 sequences, 18% of which appear only once. Sequencing was performed on blood. The receptors stem from a woman in her forties or fifties with Graves' hyperthyroidism. Both conserved end residues are part of each CDR3. D genes are given only for firm matches. Rows give clone size only sometimes, using once, few, many, or a class for an expanded clone.

D gene	V gene	clone size	J gene	CDR3 DNA	CDR3 protein
NA	TRBV7-9	NA	TRBJ1-1	TGTGCCAGCAGCGTCCCGAACACTGAAGCTTTCTTT	CASSVPNTEAFF
NA	TRBV5-5	NA	TRBJ2-4	TGTGCCAGCAGCTTGGGCAGGGGCAAGAACATTCAGTACTTC	CASSLGRGKNIQYF
TRBD2	TRBV28	many	TRBJ2-7	TGTGCCAGCAGTCCGGCTGAAGCGGGAGGGTACGAGCAGTACTTC	CASSPAEAGGYEQYF
NA	TRBV7-2	NA	TRBJ1-2	TGTGCCAGCAGCTTCTCCTCCCGGGTAATGGGCTACACCTTC	CASSFSSRVMGYTF
NA	TRBV6-1	NA	TRBJ2-2	TGTGCCAGCAGACCACAGGGAAAGGGGTACACCGGGGAGCTGTTTTTT	CASRPQGKGYTGELFF
TRBD2	TRBV10-1	many	TRBJ2-7	TGCGCCAGCAGTCCCGGCGGGAGGGCCGCGGGCTACGAGCAGTACTTC	CASSPGGRAAGYEQYF
NA	TRBV20-1	few	TRBJ1-1	TGCAGTGCTAGAGTAGGGGCACAGAACACTGAAGCTTCCTTT	CSARVGAQNTEASF
NA	TRBV28	NA	TRBJ1-1	TGTGCCGGGGCGGGACGGTGGAACACTGAAGCTTTCTTT	CAGAGRWNTEAFF
TRBD2	TRBV7-2	many	TRBJ2-1	TGTGCCAGCAGCTTAGCGGCTGATAGCGGGGGGGCTGGCTACAATGAGCAGTTCTTC	CASSLAADSGGAGYNEQFF
NA	TRBV6-1	NA	TRBJ2-1	TGTGCCATTGGGGAGAGTTACAATGAGCAGTTCTTC	CAIGESYNEQFF
NA	TRBV4-1	many	TRBJ2-2	TGCGCCAGCAGCCAGAGCGGGGAGCTGTTTTTT	CASSQSGELFF
NA	TRBV30	few	TRBJ1-5	TGTGCCTGGAGCCCTCCCGGGGGTCAGCCCCAGCATTTT	CAWSPPGGQPQHF
TRBD2	TRBV3-1	many	TRBJ2-7	TGTGCCAGCAGCGCGGTAGCGGGAGGCTCCTACGAGCAGTACTTC	CASSAVAGGSYEQYF
NA	TRBV12-3/TRBV12-4	many	TRBJ1-1	TGTGCCAGCAGTTTGGGAGTCAATTCATTGTTCGGCACTGAAGCTTTCTTT	CASSLGVNSLFGTEAFF
TRBD2	TRBV6-1	many	TRBJ2-1	TGTGCCAGCAGTACCGGGACTAGCGGGGTTCCCTCCTACAATGAGCAGTTCTTC	CASSTGTSGVPSYNEQFF
NA	TRBV27	few	TRBJ1-1	TGTGCCAGCAGTTGGGGGCCAACGCCCGCTTTCTTT	CASSWGPTPAFF
NA	TRBV29-1	NA	TRBJ2-2	TGCAGCGGTACAGAAACCGGGGAGCTGTTTTTT	CSGTETGELFF
NA	TRBV6-1	few	TRBJ1-2	TGTGCCAGCAGTATCTCAGAGAACTATGGCTACACCTTC	CASSISENYGYTF
NA	TRBV5-6	many	TRBJ2-5	TGTGCCAGCAGCTTGGACCCGACCCCGCGGGAGACCCAGTACTTC	CASSLDPTPRETQYF
NA	TRBV4-1	NA	TRBJ2-3	TGCGCCAGCAGCCAAGTGACGTCTTTATCAGATACGCAGTATTTT	CASSQVTSLSDTQYF
NA	TRBV18	many	TRBJ2-3	TGTGCCAGCTCACCACCGTTATGGGATACGCAGTATTTT	CASSPPLWDTQYF
NA	TRBV10-1	few	TRBJ2-3	TGCGCCAGCAGTCCAGAGGACTCGGATACGCAGTATTTT	CASSPEDSDTQYF
TRBD2	TRBV12-3/TRBV12-4	many	TRBJ2-3	TGTGCCAGCAGTTTAGGAGCGGGAGCAACAGATACGCAGTATTTT	CASSLGAGATDTQYF
TRBD1	TRBV19	NA	TRBJ1-5	TGTGCCAGTAGTTCGGGACAGGCGGATCAGCCCCAGCATTTT	CASSSGQADQPQHF
TRBD1	TRBV5-1	many	TRBJ2-3	TGCGCCAGCAGCTTGGTAGCGGGACAGGGGTTGGTCAGCGACACAGATACGCAGTATTTT	CASSLVAGQGLVSDTDTQYF
NA	TRBV15	NA	TRBJ1-1	TGTGCCACCAGCCCCCGCCGCTGGCGGGGGAACACTGAAGCTTTCTTT	CATSPRRWRGNTEAFF
NA	TRBV5-8	few	TRBJ1-5	TGTGCCAGCAGCTTGATCCCGGGGGCTGCTCAGCCCCAGCATTTT	CASSLIPGAAQPQHF
NA	TRBV7-9	few	TRBJ2-3	TGTGCCAGCAGCCTTTTCAACGGCCCAGATACGCAGTATTTT	CASSLFNGPDTQYF
NA	TRBV7-6	few	TRBJ1-2	TGTGCCAGCAGCCAAGGGGGAGGGCCTGGGTATGGCTACACCTTC	CASSQGGGPGYGYTF
TRBD1	TRBV30	many	TRBJ1-2	TGTGCCTGGAGCCGTACGTTTGAGTATAGGGGGCCGAGAGGCTACACCTTC	CAWSRTFEYRGPRGYTF
NA	TRBV27	NA	TRBJ1-5	TGTGCCAGCCGCTCAGGGGTAGTCAATCAGCCCCAGCATTTT	CASRSGVVNQPQHF
TRBD1	TRBV18	few	TRBJ1-4	TGTGCCAGCTACCAGGGGGGCCATGAAAAACTGTTTTTT	CASYQGGHEKLFF